The 5 T cell receptor beta chains in this list originate from one sample, sequenced in a study of blood T cells in healthy people across ages. A second PCR, run for about 7 to 11 cycles, used a sample-barcoded 5' primer plus a J-beta primer mix. TCRdb re-called the 5' RACE reads through MiXCR, storing one row per CDR3 protein. The sample lists 540,000 or so distinct CDR3 sequences, around 48% occurring once. Sequences were obtained from blood. The source is a man older than 75 in good health.

This clonotype was counted a few times. The chain has TRBV6-2 or TRBV6-3 and TRBJ1-2; D is ambiguous. The V end lost 0 bases, the J end lost 5 bases, and 13 bases lay between the germline ends. The CDR3 sequence is 15 residues long. CDR1 and CDR2 from the germline V gene are MNHEY and SVGEGT. The DNA of the CDR3 is TGTGCCAGCAGTTACTCGATACTGGATGGGTATGGCTACACCTTC. Protein: CASSYSILDGYGYTF.

The J gene is TRBJ2-6, the V gene TRBV28; 10 bases line up with TRBD1. The CDR3 sequence is 18 residues long. V was clipped by 5 bases and J by 2 bases; unmatched bases: 9. Looked up from germline, CDR1 is MDHEN and CDR2 is SYDVKM. The CDR3 DNA follows: TGTGCCAGCAGTCCCCTGACAGGGGGCGAGGCTGGGGCCAACGTCCTGACTTTC. Protein sequence: CASSPLTGGEAGANVLTF. Looking up the rest from reference TRBV28 and TRBJ2-6 gives the full variable domain: DVKVTQSSRYLVKRTGEKVFLECVQDMDHENMFWYRQDPGLGLRLIYFSYDVKMKEKGDIPEGYSVSREKKERFSLILESASTNQTSMYLCASSPLTGGEAGANVLTFGAGSRLTVL.

This chain joins TRBV20-1 and TRBJ1-2; D may be TRBD1 (5 bases). CDR1 DFQATT and CDR2 SNEGSKA come from the germline V gene (reference sequence). V was shortened by 5 bases and J by 4 bases, with 17 bases between the two germline ends. The CDR3 totals 14 residues. CDR3 in DNA: TGCAGTGCTGCCCGACAGAATAAGGGCTATGGCTACACCTTC. It encodes CSAARQNKGYGYTF.

Note on this clonotype: A read error is possible here, since a much larger clone lies one base away. The genes are TRBV20-1 and TRBJ2-1; no definite D call. V shed 0 bases and J shed 4 bases, with 1 base lying between them. Germline CDR1 is DFQATT and CDR2 is SNEGSKA (reference sequence). CDR3 length: 11 amino acids. CDR3 sequence reads: CSAREYNEQFF. The CDR3 coding sequence is TGCAGTGCTAGAGAGTACAATGAGCAGTTCTTC.

The CDR3 region is CASSGGSADTQYF. CDR3 DNA: TGTGCCAGCTCGGGGGGCTCCGCAGATACGCAGTATTTT. This chain links TRBV6-4 with TRBJ2-3; a weak D match, TRBD2 (7 bases). The CDR3 is 13 amino acids. Trimming left V 8 bases short and J 4 bases short, with 13 bases between. CDR1 MRHNA and CDR2 SNTAGT come from the germline V gene.